This T cell receptor beta chain was found in a study of neurological immune-mediated disorders (dated by TCRdb to the late 2010s). Describing the broader study: The study compared peripheral blood TCR-beta repertoires of HTLV-I-associated myelopathy (HAM/TSP) patients, multiple sclerosis patients and healthy controls using UMI-based sequencing. Longitudinal samples, technical triplicates and paired sorted CD4+ and CD8+ T-cell subsets, alongside PBMC samples, were included among the approximately 98 TCR-beta libraries. The cohort comprised about 70 subjects: roughly 15 HAM/TSP patients, roughly 34 multiple sclerosis patients and 20 or so healthy controls.

Sorted-subset TCR libraries were prepared from about a million sorted CD4+ or CD8+ T cells. Peripheral blood was subjected to Ficoll-Hypaque density gradient centrifugation to isolate PBMCs, which were then cryopreserved in liquid nitrogen. The study also sequenced paired sorted CD4+ and CD8+ subsets from healthy controls, HAM/TSP patients and MS patients. This clonotype was found many times. Its antigen is not yet known. The record has no base qualities; no much larger clone is one base away. cDNA was synthesized by template-switch 5'RACE using a primer carrying a 10-nucleotide random unique molecular identifier by which each TCR transcript was tagged. Each sequencing run produced over 180 million TCR-beta sequences covering 15-18 subjects. Total RNA was extracted with the RNeasy kit. TCR-beta VDJ regions were amplified with primers for the TCR constant region and the 5'RACE anchor, using the KAPA Real-time Library Amplification kit. A first PCR added sample indexes and Illumina adaptors, after which a second PCR increased the library yield. The roughly 650 bp TCR product was size-selected on a 2% E-gel SizeSelection system after Ampure bead purification. Library quality was checked on a Bioanalyzer, concentration was measured with Qubit, and libraries were quantified with the Kapa Library Quantification kit before pooling. An Illumina HiSeq 2500 was used to sequence the libraries paired-end at 2 x 150 bp. To increase sequence diversity, roughly 24-31% phiX was spiked into each library pool. The authors' analysis ran thus. The quality-filtered reads were processed with the UMI-based MiGEC pipeline, whose error correction step removed more than 90% of the raw TCR sequences. VDJ genes were aligned to IMGT germline references, and clonotypes were defined by unique CDR3 amino acid sequence plus V-J genes. Clonal expansion, Shannon diversity and CDR3 relatedness were evaluated with VDJtools (CalcPairwiseDistances, ClusterSamples), while phylogenetic trees were built in CLCbio workbench. Expanded clones were defined as having at least 8 unique UMIs, based on coefficient-of-variation modelling across technical triplicates. TCRdb passed the public sequencing reads through fastp at Q25 and MiXCR, retaining productive beta sequences. Rows merge per CDR3 protein into single entries with the most common DNA and genes. TCRdb, rather than the study authors, made the V and J calls. This sample has 15,000 or so distinct CDR3 sequences in its table, and under 15% of those were observed once. More than 35% of the sample is in the top ten clones.

CDR1 and CDR2 are drawn from the germline V gene: SGHTA, FQGTGA. Spanning cysteine to phenylalanine, the CDR3 consists of 15 amino acids. The DNA shown is the 45-base CDR3, in frame from base 1. Trimming removed 5 bases from V and 8 bases from J; the gene matches leave 11 bases unexplained. Study-wide conclusions, independent of this receptor: TCR clonal expansion was highest in HAM/TSP patients and lowest in MS patients, with MS patients falling below even healthy controls. Across subjects, expanded clones never shared an identical CDR3 amino acid sequence, which suggests that the TCR-beta repertoires in every group were private.

The chain is assembled from TRBV7-3 and TRBJ2-1, with TRBD2 identical over 8 junction bases. The material sequenced was CD8+ T cells from blood. This receptor was identified in a female donor with HTLV-1-associated myelopathy (HAM/TSP). The encoded CDR3 is CASSATGGGQDEQFF. At the DNA level, the sequence is TGTGCCAGCAGCGCAACAGGCGGGGGGCAGGATGAGCAGTTCTTC.